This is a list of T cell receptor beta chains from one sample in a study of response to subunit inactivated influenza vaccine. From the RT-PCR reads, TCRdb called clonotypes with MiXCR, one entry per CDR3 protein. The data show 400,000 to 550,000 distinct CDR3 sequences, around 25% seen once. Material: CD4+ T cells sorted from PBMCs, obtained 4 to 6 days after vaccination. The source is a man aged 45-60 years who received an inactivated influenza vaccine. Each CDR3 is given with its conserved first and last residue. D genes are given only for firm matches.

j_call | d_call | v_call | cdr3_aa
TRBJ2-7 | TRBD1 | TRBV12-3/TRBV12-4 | CASSPRQGFYEQYF
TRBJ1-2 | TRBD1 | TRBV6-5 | CASSWDRPLGGYTF
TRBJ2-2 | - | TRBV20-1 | CSASASNTGELFF
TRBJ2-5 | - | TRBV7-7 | CASSQTGRGETQYF
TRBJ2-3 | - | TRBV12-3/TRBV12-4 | CASLPRSGNTQYF
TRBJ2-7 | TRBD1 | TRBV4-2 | CASSRDLSRTGLPYEQYF
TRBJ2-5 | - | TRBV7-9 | CASTLGVATQYF
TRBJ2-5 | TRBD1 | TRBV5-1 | CASSSSTGGGETQYF
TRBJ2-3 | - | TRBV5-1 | CASNRLGSTDTQYF
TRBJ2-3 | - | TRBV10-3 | CAISPGNVGGSTDTQYF
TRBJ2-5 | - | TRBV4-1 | CASSQGGRGETQYF
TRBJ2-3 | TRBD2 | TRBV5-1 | CASSAGWPGLAGEDTQYF
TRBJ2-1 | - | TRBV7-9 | CASSLAGRYNEQFF
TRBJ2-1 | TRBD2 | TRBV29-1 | CSARPGGSYNEQFF
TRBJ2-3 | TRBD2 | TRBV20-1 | CSAGKTSGDTDTQYF
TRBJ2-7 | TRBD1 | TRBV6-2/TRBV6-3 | CASSYLLGQGNYEQYF
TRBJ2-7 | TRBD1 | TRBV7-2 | CASREQGGRMNYEQYF
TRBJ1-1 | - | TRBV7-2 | CASSSESGLNTEAFF
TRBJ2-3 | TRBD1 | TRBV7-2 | CASSSKGQGVDTQYF
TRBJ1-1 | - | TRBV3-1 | CASSQDLGSEAFF
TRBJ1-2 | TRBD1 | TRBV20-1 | CSAGGQGANYGYTF
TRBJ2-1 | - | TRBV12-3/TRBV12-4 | CASSPSGPKQFF
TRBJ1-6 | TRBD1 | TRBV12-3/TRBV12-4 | CASSPGDRAIKGPLHF
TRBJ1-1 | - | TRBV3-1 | CASSQVGTEAFF
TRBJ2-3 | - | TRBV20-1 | CSARDPGRASTDTQYF
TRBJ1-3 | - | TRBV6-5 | CASSYKVGNTIYF
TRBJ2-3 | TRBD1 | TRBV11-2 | CASSRRPTTGTANPSTDTQYF
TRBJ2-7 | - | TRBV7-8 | CASSFVGGPYEQYF
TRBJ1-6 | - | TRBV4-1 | CASSQHMGDGNSPLHF
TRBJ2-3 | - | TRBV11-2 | CASSARDSTDTQYF
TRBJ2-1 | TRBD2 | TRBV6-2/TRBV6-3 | CASRPHPSGFFYNEQFF
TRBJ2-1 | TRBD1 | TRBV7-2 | CASSTPPGTGARNEQFF
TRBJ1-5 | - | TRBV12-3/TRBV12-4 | CASTGGNNQPQHF
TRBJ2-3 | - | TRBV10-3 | CAISSGFDDTQYF
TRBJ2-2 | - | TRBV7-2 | CASSLETGPLFF
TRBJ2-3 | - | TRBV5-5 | CASSPRPDTQYF
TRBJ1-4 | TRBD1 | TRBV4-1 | CASSRGTGDSEKLFF
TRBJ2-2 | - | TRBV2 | CASKRESGELFF
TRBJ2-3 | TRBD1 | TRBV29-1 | CSVLTGTTDTQYF
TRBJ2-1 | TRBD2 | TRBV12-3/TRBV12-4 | CASSLALGTSRDEQFF
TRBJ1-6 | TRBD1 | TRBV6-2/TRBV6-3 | CASSYGQGNDSPLHF
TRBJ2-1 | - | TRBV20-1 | CSARDLYSYNEQFF
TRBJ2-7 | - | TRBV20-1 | CSAAHPGGYEQYF
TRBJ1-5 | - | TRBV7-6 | CASSPAGFSNQPQHF
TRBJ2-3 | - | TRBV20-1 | CSARDKSGLSTDTQYF
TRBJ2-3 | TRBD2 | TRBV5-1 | CASSFGGAYPDTQYF
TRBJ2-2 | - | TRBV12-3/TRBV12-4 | CARPGQNTGELFF
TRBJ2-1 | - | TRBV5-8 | CASKSRPYNEQFF
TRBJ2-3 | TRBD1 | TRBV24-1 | CATSDLRGHRDRGFTDTQYF
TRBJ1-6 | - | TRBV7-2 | CASSDSTLRAVNSPLHF
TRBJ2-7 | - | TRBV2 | CASSDVVGSYEQYF